A single sample gave rise to the 32 T cell receptor beta chains below, sequenced in a study of identical twins. From the 5' RACE reads, TCRdb called clonotypes with MiXCR, one entry per CDR3 protein. The repertoire includes 200,000 to 300,000 distinct CDR3 sequences, 5.5% to 7% of them detected once, and roughly 3.6% sits in the top ten. The sample was also linked to a second study, of yellow fever vaccine responses in identical twins.

Sequencing was done on a sample of memory (CD45RO+) T cells sorted from blood. All receptors derive from a woman in her late teens or twenties in good health.

This clonotype was recorded at least ten times. The genes are TRBV12-3 or TRBV12-4 and TRBJ1-6; 9 nucleotides line up with TRBD1. Trimming removed 7 bases from V and 0 bases from J; junction bases left unmatched: 13. The length of the CDR3 is 19 residues. The CDR3 spells CASTTGTGFFSSYNSPLHF. CDR3 in DNA: TGTGCCAGCACCACGGGGACAGGGTTCTTTAGCTCCTATAATTCACCCCTCCACTTT.

This clonotype showed up many times. The chain links TRBV12-3 or TRBV12-4 to TRBJ2-1; D gene ambiguous. This CDR3 is built from 14 residues. V gave up 6 bases and J gave up 3 bases, with 12 bases separating them. The CDR3 loop reads CASSLGRDYNEQFF. The CDR3 region has the DNA TGTGCCAGCAGCCTGGGCCGCGACTACAATGAGCAGTTCTTC.

The gene calls are TRBV23-1 and TRBJ1-1, with TRBD1 matching 10 bases. TRBV23-1 is flagged as an ORF with uncertain function. J was trimmed by 4 bases and V by 6 bases; bases with no gene match: 8. The CDR3 has 15 amino acids. CDR3 protein: CASSLLGQGTTEAFF. CDR3 sequence (DNA): TGCGCCAGCAGCCTACTGGGACAGGGGACCACTGAAGCTTTCTTT.

This clonotype has a handful of counts. This chain joins TRBV5-1 and TRBJ1-1; 7 bases are shared with TRBD1. CDR1 and CDR2 from the germline V gene are SGHRS and YFSETQ. The V gene end was trimmed by 3 bases and the J gene end by 7 bases; junction bases not matched to a gene: 6. CDR3 size: 13 residues. DNA of the CDR3: TGCGCCAGCAGCTCAGACAGGGAACTTGAAGCTTTCTTT. Translated: CASSSDRELEAFF.

The chain employs TRBV10-3 and TRBJ2-1, with 11 bases matching TRBD2. The germline V gene has CDR1 ENHRY and CDR2 SYGVKD. With V trimmed by 10 bases and J by 2 bases, 4 bases remained unmatched. CDR3 length: 14 residues. DNA of the CDR3: TGTGCCACCAAACTAGCGGGGGCCTACAATGAGCAGTTCTTC. This gives the protein CATKLAGAYNEQFF.

There are many counts of this clonotype. The chain links TRBV6-1 to TRBJ1-2; unclear D gene. Germline CDR1 MNHNS, CDR2 SASEGT. CDR3 length: 14 residues. The V and J ends lost 5 bases and 4 bases respectively, with 14 bases between them. This CDR3 reads CASSNPRATYGYTF. CDR3 DNA: TGTGCCAGCAGTAATCCGCGGGCCACCTATGGCTACACCTTC.

The chain recombines TRBV19 with TRBJ1-2; D not certain. The germline V and J ends were trimmed by 5 bases and 5 bases, with 12 bases remaining between them. The germline CDR1 and CDR2 sequences are LNHDA and SQIVND (reference sequence). The length of the CDR3 is 13 residues. CDR3 sequence: CASSLTKDYGYTF. For the CDR3, the DNA is TGTGCCAGTAGTCTCACCAAGGATTATGGCTACACCTTC.

This clonotype was observed a few times. V usage is TRBV2 and J usage is TRBJ2-7; D is uncertain. Trimming cost V 1 base and J 0 bases, with 7 bases left between them. The germline V gene encodes CDR1 SNHLY and CDR2 FYNNEI. The CDR3 length is 14 residues. The DNA for the CDR3 is TGTGCCAGCAGTGAAGTCCGCTACTCCTACGAGCAGTACTTC. This gives the protein CASSEVRYSYEQYF. The whole variable domain, remainder taken from reference TRBV2 and TRBJ2-7, is EPEVTQTPSHQVTQMGQEVILRCVPISNHLYFYWYRQILGQKVEFLVSFYNNEISEKSEIFDDQFSVERPDGSNFTLKIRSTKLEDSAMYFCASSEVRYSYEQYFGPGTRLTVT.

This clonotype was counted ten times or more. The gene calls are TRBV5-1 and TRBJ2-1; 9 bases map to TRBD2. The V segment lost 0 bases and the J segment 4 bases; nucleotides outside the gene matches: 5. CDR3 length: 16 residues. CDR1 is SGHRS, CDR2 YFSETQ, per germline. The CDR3 DNA follows: TGCGCCAGCAGCTTGGGAGCGGGAGGCAATTACAATGAGCAGTTCTTC. Translated, it gives CASSLGAGGNYNEQFF.

Regarding this clonotype: The junction and the germline gene differ at one end; a read error may be behind it. The chain couples TRBV6-2 or TRBV6-3 to TRBJ2-7; TRBD1 aligns across 7 bases. This CDR3 is 14 amino acids long. Germline CDR1 MNHEY, CDR2 SVGEGT. The CDR3 sequence: CSSSQTGVLAEQYF. The CDR3 coding sequence is TGTTCCAGCAGTCAAACAGGGGTCCTCGCCGAGCAGTACTTC.

This clonotype occurred a few times. The chain employs TRBV2 and TRBJ2-1; 10 bases map to TRBD2. With 8 bases clipped from V and 1 base from J, the junction kept 11 bases outside the gene matches. Germline assignment: CDR1 SNHLY and CDR2 FYNNEI. This CDR3 contains 17 residues. CDR3 bases: TGTGCCAGCCGGGTGGTGGGGACTAGCGCTTCCTACAATGAGCAGTTCTTC. Encoded protein: CASRVVGTSASYNEQFF.

This clonotype was recorded a few times. This chain uses TRBV27 with TRBJ1-1, with D possibly TRBD1 on 6 matching bases. Trimming took 5 bases from V and 3 from J, leaving 16 bases between them. Germline assignment: CDR1 MNHEY and CDR2 SMNVEV (reference sequence). This CDR3 comprises 15 residues. CDR3 nucleotides: TGTGCCAGCAGTCCTACCCCACAGGGTGACACTGAAGCTTTCTTT. Amino acids: CASSPTPQGDTEAFF.

A few counts support this clonotype. V is TRBV2 and J is TRBJ2-3, with a tentative D call TRBD2 (5 bases). This CDR3 has 14 residues. Germline-derived CDR1 and CDR2 are SNHLY and FYNNEI. V was trimmed by 0 bases and J by 5 bases, leaving 9 bases between them. The CDR3 bases are TGTGCCAGCAGTGAAGCCCTAGCTATAGATACGCAGTATTTT. It is translated as CASSEALAIDTQYF.

The CDR3 DNA reads as TGTGCCAGCACACCTAGGTTGTCAGAGACCCAGTACTTC. Translating gives CASTPRLSETQYF. The rearrangement uses TRBV27 and TRBJ2-5, with D unresolved. The CDR3 contains 13 residues. Between the trimmed V and J ends, which lost 7 bases and 4 bases, there was a span of 13 bases. Germline assignment: CDR1 MNHEY and CDR2 SMNVEV (reference sequence).

The sample holds many counts of this clonotype. This rearrangement joins TRBV4-1 to TRBJ1-1; D not resolved. With 2 bases removed from V and 5 bases from J, the gap between germline ends came to 12 bases. The germline CDR1 and CDR2 sequences are MGHRA and YSYEKL. The CDR3 sequence is 14 residues long. The CDR3 region has the DNA TGCGCCAGCAGCCAACAGCGTCGGGGTACTGAAGCTTTCTTT. It codes for CASSQQRRGTEAFF.

In this sample, this clonotype turned up many times. This chain uses TRBV28 with TRBJ2-3; either TRBD1 or TRBD2 may fit D (5 bases each). Germline V gene data show CDR1 as MDHEN and CDR2 as SYDVKM. The CDR3 has 14 residues. The germline V and J ends were trimmed by 2 bases and 4 bases, with 10 bases remaining between them. The CDR3 spells CASSLQGAPDTQYF. The DNA of the CDR3 is TGTGCCAGCAGTTTACAGGGAGCCCCAGATACGCAGTATTTT.

This clonotype was detected many times. The V gene is TRBV28, the J gene TRBJ1-6; 7 bases are a match to TRBD1. This CDR3 comprises 15 residues. CDR1 MDHEN and CDR2 SYDVKM come from the germline V gene. Trimming took 6 bases from V and 7 from J; bases not matched to a gene: 9. CDR3 bases: TGTGCCAGCAGGGACAACAGGGGTTTGAATTCACCCCTCCACTTT. Its protein product is CASRDNRGLNSPLHF.

The rearrangement uses TRBV5-4 and TRBJ1-2; the match to TRBD1 covers 8 bases. The CDR3 contains 16 residues. Looked up from germline, CDR1 is SGHNT and CDR2 is YYREEE (reference sequence). V was clipped by 0 bases and J by 3 bases; unmatched bases: 7. CDR3 in amino acids: CASSLAKTGVDYGYTF. The DNA for the CDR3 is TGTGCCAGCAGCTTGGCTAAGACAGGGGTGGACTATGGCTACACCTTC. The complete variable domain, with remaining parts taken from reference TRBV5-4 and TRBJ1-2, reads ETGVTQSPTHLIKTRGQQVTLRCSSQSGHNTVSWYQQALGQGPQFIFQYYREEENGRGNFPPRFSGLQFPNYSSELNVNALELDDSALYLCASSLAKTGVDYGYTFGSGTRLTVV.

The chain carries TRBV20-1 and TRBJ2-3; 10 positions agree with TRBD2. The CDR3 extends over 20 amino acids. Germline assignment: CDR1 DFQATT and CDR2 SNEGSKA (reference sequence). The junction had 18 bases not matched to a gene; V was cut back by 3 bases and J by 0 bases. The CDR3 loop reads CSASRHTWASGGTSTDTQYF. The CDR3 DNA follows: TGCAGTGCTAGCCGACACACATGGGCTAGCGGGGGAACTAGCACAGATACGCAGTATTTT.

There are many counts of this clonotype. In DNA form, the CDR3 reads TGTGCCATCGGCGCGGGAGGGAACAATGAGCAGTTCTTC. It encodes CAIGAGGNNEQFF. This sequence joins TRBV10-3 and TRBJ2-1; 9 nucleotides align to TRBD2. V lost 8 bases, J lost 5 bases, and 4 bases stayed unmatched. Germline-derived CDR1 and CDR2 are ENHRY and SYGVKD. The CDR3 is 13 residues long.

A few counts support this clonotype. This rearrangement joins TRBV7-3 to TRBJ2-3; D is uncertain. The CDR3 is 15 residues long. Germline V lookup: CDR1 SGHTA, CDR2 FQGTGA. V was shortened by 4 bases and J by 2 bases, with 13 bases between the two germline ends. CDR3 region: CASSSPEVNTDTQYF. The CDR3 nucleotides read TGTGCCAGCAGCTCCCCGGAAGTGAACACAGATACGCAGTATTTT. The full variable domain, with the rest looked up from reference TRBV7-3 and TRBJ2-3, is GAGVSQTPSNKVTEKGKYVELRCDPISGHTALYWYRQSLGQGPEFLIYFQGTGAADDSGLPNDRFFAVRPEGSVSTLKIQRTERGDSAVYLCASSSPEVNTDTQYFGPGTRLTVL.

This clonotype has a handful of counts. This CDR3 is CASNSGTAIQTQYF. For the CDR3, the DNA is TGCGCCAGTAACTCCGGGACGGCTATCCAGACCCAGTACTTC. The rearrangement uses TRBV5-1 and TRBJ2-5, with D possibly being TRBD1 or TRBD2 (5 bases each). CDR1 SGHRS and CDR2 YFSETQ come from the germline V gene. This CDR3 has 14 amino acids. Deletions cut 8 bases from V and 6 bases from J, with 20 bases between.

This rearrangement joins TRBV28 to TRBJ2-1; D gene unclear. Trimming pared 5 bases from V and 6 bases from J, leaving 11 bases between. The CDR3 covers 13 residues. The germline gives CDR1 MDHEN, CDR2 SYDVKM. CDR3: CASSRQRINEQFF. DNA of the CDR3: TGTGCCAGCAGTCGTCAGAGGATCAATGAGCAGTTCTTC.

This clonotype was detected many times. V is TRBV5-1 and J is TRBJ2-3; 9 positions agree with TRBD2. With V trimmed by 3 bases and J by 6 bases, 2 bases remained unmatched. The CDR3 covers 13 residues. Germline V gene sequence: CDR1 SGHRS, CDR2 YFSETQ. This chain's CDR3 is CASSSGTSDTQYF. The CDR3 bases are TGCGCCAGCAGCTCAGGGACTAGCGATACGCAGTATTTT.

This clonotype was detected many times. This chain links TRBV12-3 or TRBV12-4 with TRBJ2-2, with TRBD2 matching over 8 bases. Unmatched junction bases numbered 5, after V lost 7 bases and J lost 1 base. This CDR3 comprises 15 residues. The CDR3 is CASKTAGGNTGELFF. CDR3 DNA sequence: TGTGCCAGCAAAACGGCGGGAGGGAACACCGGGGAGCTGTTTTTT.

This clonotype was seen at least ten times. The chain couples TRBV11-2 to TRBJ2-3; TRBD1 matches at 9 bases. CDR1 SGHAT and CDR2 FQNNGV come from the germline V gene. This CDR3 has 15 amino acids. With 8 bases clipped from V and 6 bases from J, the junction kept 12 bases outside the gene matches. CDR3 DNA: TGTGCCAGCTCTACCGGGACAGGGTCTGGGGATACGCAGTATTTT. Translation gives CASSTGTGSGDTQYF.

The V call is TRBV20-1, the J call TRBJ1-2; D remains unclear. Germline CDR1 DFQATT, CDR2 SNEGSKA (reference sequence). This CDR3 region has 12 residues. The ends were cut back, 0 bases at V and 3 bases at J, with 5 bases in the middle. CDR3 amino acids: CSARDGYYGYTF. The CDR3 DNA follows: TGCAGTGCTAGAGACGGCTACTATGGCTACACCTTC.

The table lists this clonotype with many counts. The chain combines TRBV5-1 with TRBJ2-3, with 9 bases identical to TRBD1. CDR1 and CDR2 (germline): SGHRS, YFSETQ. The CDR3 spans 16 residues. Trimming removed 3 bases from V and 4 bases from J; junction bases left unmatched: 9. The CDR3 sequence is CASSWRQGTGSDTQYF. CDR3 nucleotides: TGCGCCAGCAGCTGGCGGCAGGGGACAGGGTCAGATACGCAGTATTTT.

In nucleotides, the CDR3 is TGTGCCAGCAGCCAAGAGGCGGGGGAGAATCAGCCCCAGCATTTT. Translation gives CASSQEAGENQPQHF. The chain carries TRBV3-1 and TRBJ1-5; tentative D call: TRBD1 (5 bases). CDR1 is LGHDT, CDR2 YNNKEL, per germline (reference sequence). V was clipped by 0 bases and J by 4 bases, with 10 bases between them. This CDR3 spans 15 amino acids.

This clonotype came up many times. The chain carries TRBV12-3 or TRBV12-4 and TRBJ1-1; D remains unclear. The CDR3 contains 14 residues. V was pared by 6 bases and J by 0 bases, with 11 bases between. CDR3 nucleotide sequence: TGTGCCAGCAGCCTAGGCATGATGAACACTGAAGCTTTCTTT. Protein sequence: CASSLGMMNTEAFF.

This clonotype appeared many times. The rearrangement links TRBV25-1 to TRBJ2-3, with D possibly matching TRBD2 (5 bases). This CDR3 region has 14 residues. V lost 1 base, J lost 1 base, and 6 bases lay in between. Germline V lookup: CDR1 MGHDK, CDR2 SYGVNS. The CDR3 DNA is TGTGCCAGCAGTGAATCGAGGGGCACAGATACGCAGTATTTT. As protein: CASSESRGTDTQYF.

This clonotype showed up just a few times. This chain joins TRBV12-3 or TRBV12-4 and TRBJ2-5; the D gene is possibly TRBD2 (6 bases). The CDR3 loop spans 13 amino acids. Deletions cut 3 bases from V and 5 bases from J, with 10 bases between. The CDR3 sequence is CASSFGRLETQYF. DNA of the CDR3: TGTGCCAGCAGTTTTGGGAGGCTGGAGACCCAGTACTTC.